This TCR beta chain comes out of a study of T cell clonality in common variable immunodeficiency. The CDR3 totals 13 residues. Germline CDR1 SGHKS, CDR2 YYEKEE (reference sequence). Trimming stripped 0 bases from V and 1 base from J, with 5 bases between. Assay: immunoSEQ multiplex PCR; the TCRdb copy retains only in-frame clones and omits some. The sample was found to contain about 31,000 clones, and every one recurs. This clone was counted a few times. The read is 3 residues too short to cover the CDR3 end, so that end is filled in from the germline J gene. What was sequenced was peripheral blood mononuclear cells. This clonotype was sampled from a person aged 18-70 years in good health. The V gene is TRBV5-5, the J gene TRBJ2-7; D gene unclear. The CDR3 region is CASSLASSYEQYF. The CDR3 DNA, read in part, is TGTGCCAGCAGCTTGGCCAGTTCCTACGAG.